This T cell receptor beta chain emerged from a study of cytomegalovirus exposure and HLA in healthy donors. At the level of the study: The use of the same platform for the roughly 120 validation repertoires and the 600 to 700 first-cohort repertoires was reported by a later analysis. Study-wide points: Usually a TCR sequence was rare, but some public TCRs were found in many donors. High sensitivity and specificity were reportedly achieved when the classifier diagnosed cytomegalovirus status. A list of 150 or so TCR beta chains associated with cytomegalovirus was given.

This CDR3 spans 12 amino acids. Trimming stripped 8 bases from V and 0 bases from J, with 5 bases between. Germline loops: CDR1 MNHNS, CDR2 SASEGT. A remark on this clone: Its target is unknown.

Assay used: immunoSEQ multiplex PCR; TCRdb lists only in-frame clones, some missing. The sample lists more than 250,000 clones, about nine tenths occurring once. The chain uses TRBV6-1 and TRBJ1-3; D is undetermined. This TCR was sampled from a woman younger than 30 in good health and CMV-seronegative. Sample: PBMCs. Written as DNA, the CDR3 is TGTGCCAGCGGGAGCTCTGGAAACACCATATATTTT. It encodes CASGSSGNTIYF.